The 28 T cell receptor beta chains given below trace back to one sample, sequenced in a study of STAT5B mutations in CD4+ large granular lymphocyte leukemia. TCRdb's copy holds only in-frame clones and misses some; the assay was immunoSEQ multiplex PCR. This sample carries some 27,000 clones, just under 75% of them seen once, and the ten largest clones take 3% to 3.5%. Sequenced input: CD4+ T cells from blood buffy coats. The receptors were gathered from a human donor in good health.

The rearrangement uses TRBV19 and TRBJ1-3; 7 bases fit TRBD1. CDR3 length: 16 residues. Per germline, CDR1 LNHDA and CDR2 SQIVND (reference sequence). The ends lost 6 bases at V and 0 bases at J; junction bases unmatched: 8. CDR3 nucleotides: TGTGCCAGTAGCAGAGGTGGGACAGCCTCTGGAAACACCATATATTTT. Amino acid sequence: CASSRGGTASGNTIYF.

This chain connects TRBV7-3 to TRBJ2-2; D uncertain. CDR3 length equals 14 residues. With 2 bases removed from V and 5 bases from J, the gap between germline ends came to 9 bases. Germline CDR1 reads SGHTA; CDR2 reads FQGTGA. The CDR3, as DNA: TGTGCCAGCAGCTTATTATCTAGGACCGGGGAGCTGTTTTTT. Translation gives CASSLLSRTGELFF.

The J gene is TRBJ2-1, the V gene TRBV19; possibly TRBD1 for D (5 bases). Germline-derived CDR1 and CDR2 are LNHDA and SQIVND (reference sequence). V lost 0 bases, J lost 12 bases, and 12 bases lay in between. The CDR3 contains 13 residues. The CDR3 DNA reads TGTGCCAGTAGTATAGATCCGGGCCAGGGGCAGTTCTTC. Encoded protein: CASSIDPGQGQFF.

The chain combines TRBV5-1 with TRBJ1-4; 7 nucleotides align to TRBD1. CDR1 and CDR2 from the germline V gene are SGHRS and YFSETQ. With 3 bases clipped from V and 5 bases from J, the junction kept 7 bases outside the gene matches. This CDR3 is 15 amino acids long. The CDR3, as DNA: TGCGCCAGCAGCTCTATTGGACAGGTGAATGAAAAACTGTTTTTT. As protein: CASSSIGQVNEKLFF.

V is TRBV5-1 and J is TRBJ1-1; tentative D call: TRBD1 (5 bases). In germline, CDR1 is SGHRS, CDR2 YFSETQ. This CDR3 is 14 amino acids long. Trimming took off 7 bases at V and 1 base at J, with 14 bases between the two ends. The CDR3 sequence: CASRRPGQNTEAFF. The CDR3 DNA is TGCGCCAGCCGAAGGCCTGGACAGAACACTGAAGCTTTCTTT.

The chain links TRBV5-1 to TRBJ2-5, with 8 nucleotides matching TRBD2. Germline CDR1 SGHRS, CDR2 YFSETQ. CDR3 size: 17 residues. V trimming: 1 base; J trimming: 9 bases; junction bases outside the gene matches: 17. CDR3 amino acids: CASSLSPPGTRGLAQYF. The DNA for the CDR3 is TGCGCCAGCAGCTTGTCGCCGCCCGGGACTAGGGGGTTGGCCCAGTACTTC.

The J gene is TRBJ2-5, the V gene TRBV29-1; 8 positions agree with TRBD2. This CDR3 comprises 13 residues. The V and J ends lost 4 bases and 5 bases, in that order; junction bases with no gene match: 6. Per germline, CDR1 SQVTM and CDR2 ANQGSEA. The chain's CDR3 is CSVGLANYETQYF. CDR3 nucleotides: TGCAGCGTTGGACTAGCGAACTATGAGACCCAGTACTTC.

The V and J genes are TRBV7-8 and TRBJ1-5; TRBD1 matches 11 bases. Germline CDR1 is SGHVS and CDR2 is FQNEAQ. CDR3 length: 16 amino acids. V was clipped by 5 bases and J by 3 bases; unmatched bases: 6. CDR3 sequence reads: CASSIGDRGNNQPQHF. The DNA for the CDR3 is TGTGCCAGCAGCATAGGGGACAGGGGGAACAATCAGCCCCAGCATTTT.

The CDR3 reads CASSKGSTNYNEQFF. The CDR3 DNA sequence: TGTGCCAGCAGCAAGGGTTCAACAAACTACAATGAGCAGTTCTTC. The gene calls are TRBV5-4 and TRBJ2-1; unclear D gene. The CDR3 length is 15 residues. The germline V gene has CDR1 SGHNT and CDR2 YYREEE (reference sequence). V dropped 4 bases and J dropped 3 bases, with 14 bases sitting between them.

V usage is TRBV30 and J usage is TRBJ2-1, with D tentatively TRBD2 (6 bases). This CDR3 has 15 amino acids. Trimming took off 0 bases at V and 8 bases at J, with 17 bases between the two ends. Germline V gene data show CDR1 as GTSNPN and CDR2 as SVGIG (reference sequence). The CDR3 DNA reads TGTGCCTGGAGTGTAGGTAGCGGAGAGGGTGATGAGCAGTTCTTC. It yields the protein CAWSVGSGEGDEQFF.

The chain links TRBV5-1 to TRBJ2-5, with D possibly matching TRBD2 (5 bases). V lost 5 bases and J lost 4, with 12 bases in between. Germline loops: CDR1 SGHRS, CDR2 YFSETQ. The CDR3 length is 13 residues. The CDR3 DNA reads TGCGCCAGCAGTTCGGCTGGGAGAGAGACCCAGTACTTC. Amino acid sequence: CASSSAGRETQYF.

The sample holds a few counts of this clone. The chain uses TRBV9 and TRBJ2-5; D is perhaps TRBD1 or TRBD2 (6 bases each). The CDR3 consists of 15 residues. Trimming took off 4 bases at V and 5 bases at J, with 18 bases between the two ends. CDR1 and CDR2 (germline): SGDLS, YYNGEE. The CDR3 sequence is CASSTGTTRGETQYF. CDR3 sequence (DNA): TGTGCCAGCAGCACAGGGACAACCCGGGGGGAGACCCAGTACTTC.

The chain recombines TRBV6-1 with TRBJ2-1, with 9 bases identical to TRBD1. V trimming: 7 bases; J trimming: 5 bases; junction bases outside the gene matches: 9. CDR3 length equals 15 residues. Germline V CDR1 and CDR2: MNHNS, SASEGT. The DNA of the CDR3 is TGTGCCAGCAAGGGACAGGGTTTGTTGGACAATGAGCAGTTCTTC. Its protein product is CASKGQGLLDNEQFF.

V gene TRBV18 combines with J gene TRBJ2-1, with TRBD2 matching over 13 bases. Unmatched junction bases numbered 11, after V lost 0 bases and J lost 0 bases. The CDR3 covers 21 residues. The V gene's germline CDR1 is KGHSH and CDR2 LQKENI. CDR3 nucleotide sequence: TGTGCCAGCTCACCACCCAAGGGGGGGACTAGCGGGACCTTCTCCTACAATGAGCAGTTCTTC. Its protein is CASSPPKGGTSGTFSYNEQFF.

There are a few counts of this clone. The chain has TRBV25-1 and TRBJ1-2; perhaps TRBD1 as D (6 bases). The CDR3 is 17 amino acids. CDR1 is MGHDK and CDR2 is SYGVNS in the germline V gene. The ends were cut back, 4 bases at V and 2 bases at J, with 20 bases in the middle. CDR3 sequence reads: CASSVRDTGVRNYGYTF. The CDR3 DNA reads as TGTGCCAGCAGTGTCCGGGACACGGGAGTACGGAACTATGGCTACACCTTC.

The chain carries TRBV4-2 and TRBJ1-2, with D possibly TRBD1 on 6 matching bases. The CDR3 loop spans 15 amino acids. The V and J ends lost 0 bases and 1 base respectively, with 9 bases between them. CDR1 is LGHNA, CDR2 YNFKEQ, per germline. CDR3 amino acids: CASSQDYRDNYGYTF. CDR3 in DNA: TGTGCCAGCAGCCAAGATTACAGGGATAACTATGGCTACACCTTC.

The V and J genes are TRBV27 and TRBJ2-7; TRBD2 agrees at 9 bases. Germline CDR1 MNHEY, CDR2 SMNVEV (reference sequence). V dropped 5 bases and J dropped 2; count of bases not matched to a gene: 22. The CDR3 runs to 20 residues. The DNA of the CDR3 is TGTGCCAGCAGTAGCTCGTATGGGACTAGCACTAGGAAATCGCCCTACGAGCAGTACTTC. Translation: CASSSSYGTSTRKSPYEQYF.

The chain's CDR3 is CASSQEFVSTGELFF. The CDR3 DNA reads as TGCGCCAGCAGCCAAGAATTTGTCAGCACCGGGGAGCTGTTTTTT. The chain recombines TRBV4-3 with TRBJ2-2; D unresolved. This CDR3 comprises 15 residues. Trimming removed 0 bases at V and 4 bases at J, with 9 bases between. Looked up from germline, CDR1 is LGHNA and CDR2 is YSLEER.

This clone was detected a few times. The chain is built from TRBV10-3 and TRBJ2-1, with TRBD2 matching over 7 bases. From germline, CDR1 is ENHRY and CDR2 SYGVKD. With V trimmed by 4 bases and J by 4 bases, 10 bases remained unmatched. The CDR3 extends over 16 amino acids. For the CDR3, the DNA is TGTGCCATCAGTGGAGTCCTGGGACTATCTTACAATGAGCAGTTCTTC. It codes for CAISGVLGLSYNEQFF.

The chain uses TRBV2 and TRBJ1-4; no clear D. The CDR3 spans 15 residues. Germline V gives CDR1 SNHLY, CDR2 FYNNEI. Between the trimmed V and J ends, which lost 3 bases and 8 bases, there was a span of 16 bases. The CDR3 reads CASSEVVLLEEKLFF. The DNA of the CDR3 is TGTGCCAGCAGTGAGGTTGTTTTACTCGAAGAAAAACTGTTTTTT.

The chain links TRBV14 to TRBJ2-3, with D perhaps assigned TRBD1 or TRBD2 (7 bases each). With 3 bases removed from V and 3 bases from J, the gap between germline ends came to 19 bases. The CDR3 loop spans 17 amino acids. CDR1 and CDR2 from the germline V gene are SGHDN and FVKESK. CDR3 amino acids: CASSHRGGGSGTDTQYF. The CDR3 coding sequence is TGTGCCAGCAGCCACCGAGGGGGCGGGAGCGGGACAGATACGCAGTATTTT.

The rearrangement joins TRBV6-6 to TRBJ1-5; D unclear. Germline V CDR1 and CDR2: MNHNY, SVGAGI (reference sequence). The CDR3 runs 15 residues. V lost 0 bases, J lost 0 bases, and 6 bases lay in between. For the CDR3, the DNA is TGTGCCAGCAGTTACTCCGACCCTAGCAATCAGCCCCAGCATTTT. This translates into CASSYSDPSNQPQHF.

J is TRBJ1-5 and V is TRBV5-5; D ambiguous. CDR3 size: 15 residues. Trimming cost V 4 bases and J 5 bases, with 16 bases left between them. Germline-derived CDR1 and CDR2 are SGHKS and YYEKEE (reference sequence). The CDR3 DNA follows: TGTGCCAGCAGCCTAGAACCGGGTCTCGATCAGCCCCAGCATTTT. Residues: CASSLEPGLDQPQHF.

This chain links TRBV5-1 with TRBJ1-5; D is possibly TRBD1 (5 bases). Looked up from germline, CDR1 is SGHRS and CDR2 is YFSETQ. V dropped 0 bases and J dropped 4 bases, with 11 bases sitting between them. The CDR3 is made up of 15 amino acids. CDR3 residues: CASSLEGGANQPQHF. The CDR3 DNA reads TGCGCCAGCAGCTTGGAGGGAGGGGCGAATCAGCCCCAGCATTTT. Supplemented by reference TRBV5-1 and TRBJ1-5, the full variable domain reads KAGVTQTPRYLIKTRGQQVTLSCSPISGHRSVSWYQQTPGQGLQFLFEYFSETQRNKGNFPGRFSGRQFSNSRSEMNVSTLELGDSALYLCASSLEGGANQPQHFGDGTRLSIL.

The V gene is TRBV5-1, the J gene TRBJ2-3, with D uncertain. The CDR3 covers 15 residues. V dropped 4 bases and J dropped 2 bases, with 14 bases sitting between them. The germline gives CDR1 SGHRS, CDR2 YFSETQ. The CDR3 DNA sequence: TGCGCCAGCAGCCCTTCCCCCCTGAACACAGATACGCAGTATTTT. Translating it yields CASSPSPLNTDTQYF.

Written as DNA, the CDR3 is TGTGCCAGCAGTTTAGGGGTTACGTTGGGAGCTCGCCATGGCTACACCTTC. Translating it yields CASSLGVTLGARHGYTF. V usage is TRBV27 and J usage is TRBJ1-2; unclear D gene. Deletions cut 2 bases from V and 6 bases from J, with 22 bases between. Germline V lookup: CDR1 MNHEY, CDR2 SMNVEV (reference sequence). CDR3 length: 17 amino acids.

This clone showed up just a few times. This chain uses TRBV2 with TRBJ1-4; TRBD1 is a possible D gene (5 bases). This CDR3 spans 13 amino acids. The germline V gene has CDR1 SNHLY and CDR2 FYNNEI. The ends were cut back, 9 bases at V and 3 bases at J, with 11 bases in the middle. CDR3 coding DNA: TGTGCCAGTATGAGGGGTCCTAATGAAAAACTGTTTTTT. Protein: CASMRGPNEKLFF.

The CDR3 sequence: CATSRGRTGVFLGNTIYF. CDR3 nucleotide sequence: TGTGCCACCAGCAGAGGGAGGACAGGCGTATTTCTTGGAAACACCATATATTTT. The chain combines TRBV15 with TRBJ1-3; TRBD1 aligns across 7 bases. This CDR3 contains 18 residues. The V gene's germline CDR1 is LNHNV and CDR2 YYDKDF (reference sequence). V trimming: 1 base; J trimming: 3 bases; junction bases outside the gene matches: 12.